Listed here is a single T cell receptor beta chain. Its matching antigen is unknown. This sample stems from a study of CD8 T cells in ankylosing spondylitis. Study-wide results and caveats: Previous work reported some of these motif variants in the synovial fluid and blood of reactive arthritis. According to the report, clones linked to the disease were significantly enriched in matched synovial fluid samples taken from ankylosing spondylitis patients. Several highly homologous variants made up a TCR beta motif, and this motif appeared characteristic of ankylosing spondylitis blood.

TCRdb re-analysed the 5' RACE reads in MiXCR, keeping a single row per CDR3 protein. The table lists approximately 110,000 distinct CDR3 sequences, around 24% of them singletons. Unmatched junction bases numbered 17, after V lost 4 bases and J lost 3 bases. CDR3 length equals 20 residues. Germline CDR1 is MGHRA and CDR2 is YSYEKL. The V call is TRBV4-1, the J call TRBJ2-3, with 12 bases aligning to TRBD2. The receptor comes from a male donor with ankylosing spondylitis. Sequencing used synovial fluid, either unsorted or a sorted T cell fraction (not recorded which). Written as DNA, the CDR3 is TGCGCCAGCAGCCCGTTTGCCGCGACTAGCGGGAGTTTTTCGACAGATACGCAGTATTTT. This gives the protein CASSPFAATSGSFSTDTQYF.